What follows are 11 T cell receptor beta chains derived from one specimen sequenced in a study of cytomegalovirus exposure and HLA in healthy donors. Repertoires were generated with immunoSEQ multiplex PCR, while TCRdb's copy carries only in-frame clones and drops some. The profile shows 85,000 to 120,000 clones, 88% of them singletons. Sample: PBMCs. These receptor sequences come from a woman in her late teens or twenties in good health and CMV-seropositive.

The CDR3 protein is CSVEGGPTNYGYTF. The CDR3 DNA reads TGCAGCGTTGAAGGTGGCCCGACTAACTATGGCTACACCTTC. This chain joins TRBV29-1 and TRBJ1-2; no definite D call. Germline-derived CDR1 and CDR2 are SQVTM and ANQGSEA. The V and J ends lost 1 base and 0 bases respectively, with 9 bases between them. CDR3 length: 14 amino acids.

The J gene is TRBJ2-1, the V gene TRBV5-6; D uncertain. The CDR3 is 15 residues long. Germline V CDR1 and CDR2: SGHDT, YYEEEE. The V end was cut by 0 bases, the J end by 4 bases, with 11 bases between. The CDR3 DNA follows: TGTGCCAGCAGCTTGGTCACTCTCCTTTACAATGAGCAGTTCTTC. Protein sequence: CASSLVTLLYNEQFF. Based on the CDR3 plus reference TRBV5-6 and TRBJ2-1, the full variable domain is DAGVTQSPTHLIKTRGQQVTLRCSPKSGHDTVSWYQQALGQGPQFIFQYYEEEERQRGNFPDRFSGHQFPNYSSELNVNALLLGDSALYLCASSLVTLLYNEQFFGPGTRLTVL.

The V call is TRBV4-1, the J call TRBJ1-2; 7 bases match TRBD1. This CDR3 has 15 residues. The germline V gene has CDR1 MGHRA and CDR2 YSYEKL. V gave up 4 bases and J gave up 4 bases; unmatched junction bases: 9. The CDR3 protein is CASSPLWTGSYGYTF. The CDR3 coding sequence is TGCGCCAGCAGCCCACTATGGACAGGCTCCTATGGCTACACCTTC.

The chain couples TRBV5-6 to TRBJ2-4; D may be TRBD2 (5 bases). The CDR3 runs to 17 residues. Per germline, CDR1 SGHDT and CDR2 YYEEEE. The V and J ends lost 1 base and 1 base respectively, with 15 bases between them. The chain's CDR3 is CASSLRGMGSAKNIQYF. CDR3 sequence (DNA): TGTGCCAGCAGCTTGAGAGGAATGGGGAGTGCCAAAAACATTCAGTACTTC. Together with reference TRBV5-6 and TRBJ2-4, the CDR3 gives the full variable domain: DAGVTQSPTHLIKTRGQQVTLRCSPKSGHDTVSWYQQALGQGPQFIFQYYEEEERQRGNFPDRFSGHQFPNYSSELNVNALLLGDSALYLCASSLRGMGSAKNIQYFGAGTRLSVL.

CDR3 residues: CASSEEQAYNEQFF. The CDR3 coding sequence is TGTGCCAGCAGTGAAGAACAGGCATACAATGAGCAGTTCTTC. This chain connects TRBV2 to TRBJ2-1; a weak D match, TRBD1 (5 bases). V was pared by 1 base and J by 4 bases, with 8 bases between. Germline V gene lookup returns CDR1 SNHLY and CDR2 FYNNEI. The CDR3 length is 14 residues.

This chain links TRBV6-5 with TRBJ1-1; weak D call: TRBD1 (6 bases). V lost 6 bases and J lost 2, with 13 bases in between. The germline V gene has CDR1 MNHEY and CDR2 SVGAGI. The CDR3 covers 14 residues. In DNA, the CDR3 is TGTGCCAGCAGGAGACAGGCTTCTAACACTGAAGCTTTCTTT. It yields the protein CASRRQASNTEAFF.

The chain carries TRBV18 and TRBJ2-5; 8 bases align to TRBD2. Germline values: CDR1 KGHSH, CDR2 LQKENI. The V gene end was trimmed by 0 bases and the J gene end by 5 bases; junction bases not matched to a gene: 5. This CDR3 contains 15 residues. CDR3 bases: TGTGCCAGCTCACCACCGAGCGGGGGCCTTGAGACCCAGTACTTC. It translates to CASSPPSGGLETQYF.

The V call is TRBV28, the J call TRBJ1-1; 7 bases match TRBD1. In germline, CDR1 is MDHEN, CDR2 SYDVKM. The CDR3 is 15 amino acids. J gave up 2 bases and V 5 bases, and 8 bases lay outside the gene matches. In nucleotides, the CDR3 is TGTGCCAGCAGTCCCTCAGGAGGGGGCAACACTGAAGCTTTCTTT. It yields the protein CASSPSGGGNTEAFF.

Only one count was recorded for this clone. This chain uses TRBV13 with TRBJ2-7; D gene uncertain. Per germline, CDR1 PRHDT and CDR2 FYEKMQ (reference sequence). This CDR3 region has 11 residues. The ends were cut back, 5 bases at V and 2 bases at J, with 4 bases in the middle. DNA for the CDR3: TGTGCCAGCAGCCCCACCTACGAGCAGTACTTC. This translates into CASSPTYEQYF.

A note on this clone: A read error may produce the germline difference seen at one junction end. The CDR3 spells CASSPNGENQPQHF. CDR3 nucleotides: TGTGCCAGCAGCCCAAACGGGGAGAATCAACCCCAGCATTTT. The chain employs TRBV5-8 and TRBJ1-5; D gene uncertain. The CDR3 has 14 residues. The germline gives CDR1 SGHTS, CDR2 YDEGEE.

This sequence joins TRBV7-6 and TRBJ2-5; D call uncertain. The CDR3 sequence is 14 residues long. Germline V gives CDR1 SGHVS, CDR2 FNYEAQ. Trimming pared 2 bases from V and 0 bases from J, leaving 7 bases between. CDR3 DNA: TGTGCCAGCAGCTTAATGGGCAACCAAGAGACCCAGTACTTC. It is translated as CASSLMGNQETQYF.